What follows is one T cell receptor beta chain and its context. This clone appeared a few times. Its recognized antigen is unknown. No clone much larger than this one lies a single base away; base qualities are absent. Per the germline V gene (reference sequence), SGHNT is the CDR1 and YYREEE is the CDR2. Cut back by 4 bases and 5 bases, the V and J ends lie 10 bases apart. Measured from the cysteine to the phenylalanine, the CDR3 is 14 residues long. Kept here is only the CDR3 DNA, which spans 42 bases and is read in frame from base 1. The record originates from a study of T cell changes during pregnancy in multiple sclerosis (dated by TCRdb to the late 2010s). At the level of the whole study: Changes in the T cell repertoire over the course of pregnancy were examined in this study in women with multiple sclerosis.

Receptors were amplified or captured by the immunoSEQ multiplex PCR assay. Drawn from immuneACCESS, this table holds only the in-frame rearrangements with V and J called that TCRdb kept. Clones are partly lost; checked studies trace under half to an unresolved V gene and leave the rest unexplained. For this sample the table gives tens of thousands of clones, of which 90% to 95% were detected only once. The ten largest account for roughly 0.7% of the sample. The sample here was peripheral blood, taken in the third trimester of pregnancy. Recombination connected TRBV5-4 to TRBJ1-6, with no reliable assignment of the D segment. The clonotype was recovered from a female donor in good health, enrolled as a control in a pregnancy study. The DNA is TGTGCCAGCAGCCCGGGATCCAATAATTCACCCCTCCACTTT. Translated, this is CASSPGSNNSPLHF.